This TCR beta chain is from a study of chemoradiotherapy in HPV16-positive cancers. CDR3 length equals 13 residues. The V end was cut by 0 bases, the J end by 5 bases, with 7 bases between. Germline values: CDR1 LGHNA, CDR2 YNFKEQ. Study-wide findings and caveats: For HPV16-positive patients, expanding HPV-responsive T cells associated with longer recurrence-free survival.

The table came from immunoSEQ multiplex PCR; TCRdb's copy has only in-frame clones and leaves some out. This table has 20,000 or so clones, approximately 84% appearing once. This clone was recorded only once. The target antigen is unknown. The specimen comprised blood, sampled from a patient who underwent chemoradiotherapy. V is TRBV4-2 and J is TRBJ2-5; no firm D call. The origin of this receptor is a human donor with HPV-associated anogenital cancer. CDR3 DNA: TGTGCCAGCAGCCAAGAGACGTGGGAGACCCAGTACTTC. This translates into CASSQETWETQYF.